Below, one T cell receptor beta chain is given with its context. The antigen remains unidentified. This entry belongs to a study of T cell responses to AZD1222 COVID-19 vaccine. Per germline, CDR1 SGHAT and CDR2 FQNNGV. V was cut by 2 bases and J by 8 bases, with 9 bases left in between. The CDR3 sequence is 12 residues long. The protocol was immunoSEQ multiplex PCR, while the TCRdb copy is restricted to in-frame clones and leaves out a portion. The sample yields 100,000 to 150,000 clones, around 89% seen once. Study conclusions and caveats: Recipients of two AZD1222 doses showed rising Spike-specific TCR breadth and depth. The study sampled repertoires only after the peak T cell response.

The material was peripheral blood, obtained on day 0 of MenACWY control vaccination. The origin of this receptor is an adult in good health. The rearrangement joins TRBV11-2 to TRBJ1-1; D ambiguous. CDR3: CASSLIAAEAFF. DNA of the CDR3: TGTGCCAGCAGCTTAATCGCGGCCGAAGCTTTCTTT.